This TCR beta chain comes out of a study of blood T cell repertoires in COVID-19. At the level of the study: Spain, Italy and the United States supplied samples that represented acute and convalescent COVID-19. PBMCs, B-cell-depleted T cells, or T cells were the source of the cDNA or gDNA that made up the material.

Study processing details: Amplifying reference gene primers gave estimates of nucleated cell counts. Sequencing was performed with immunoSEQ multiplex PCR; in TCRdb, only in-frame clones are kept and a portion is missing. That table is the source of V, J and clone size, and D and trimming were worked out from the DNA. The sample records roughly 85,000 clones, about nine tenths being singletons. This CDR3 is 12 amino acids long. V was pared by 3 bases and J by 5 bases, with 7 bases between. Germline V gene sequence: CDR1 MNHNS, CDR2 SASEGT. The gene calls are TRBV6-1 and TRBJ1-2, with D perhaps matching TRBD1 (5 bases). The sample consisted of peripheral blood. The sequence derives from a man aged 50 to 59 with active or convalescent COVID-19. The chain's CDR3 is CASSDQGYGYTF. The CDR3 coding sequence is TGTGCCAGCAGTGACCAGGGTTATGGCTACACCTTC.